The rows below give T cell receptor beta chains drawn from one sample of a study of response to subunit inactivated influenza vaccine. From the RT-PCR reads, TCRdb called clonotypes with MiXCR, one entry per CDR3 protein. Of about 700,000 distinct CDR3 sequences listed, approximately 15% are singletons. The input for sequencing was PBMCs from blood, taken roughly 13 days after vaccination. All receptors derive from a man in his forties or fifties who received an inactivated influenza vaccine. CDR3s include the opening cysteine and the closing phenylalanine or tryptophan. D genes are given only for firm matches. The size of a clone is reported for some rows only, either as once, few or many, or as a class for expanded clones.

D gene	V gene	J gene	clone size	CDR3 protein	CDR3 DNA
-	TRBV6-5	TRBJ2-6	-	CASSYSGAGRGANVLTF	TGTGCCAGCAGTTACTCGGGTGCGGGGCGTGGGGCCAACGTCCTGACTTTC
-	TRBV12-3/TRBV12-4	TRBJ1-1	-	CASSFRVKGLGAFF	TGTGCCAGCAGTTTTAGGGTCAAGGGTTTAGGTGCTTTCTTT
TRBD2	TRBV12-3/TRBV12-4	TRBJ2-7	-	CASSPVPSGGVYEQYF	TGTGCCAGCAGTCCCGTACCTAGCGGGGGCGTGTACGAGCAGTACTTC
-	TRBV12-3/TRBV12-4	TRBJ2-7	-	CASSFPLGETVYEQYF	TGTGCCAGCAGTTTCCCCCTAGGGGAGACCGTCTACGAGCAGTACTTC
-	TRBV15	TRBJ2-4	few	CATSSRRGVAGPKNIQYF	TGTGCCACCAGCAGTCGCAGGGGGGTAGCGGGACCCAAAAACATTCAGTACTTC
-	TRBV11-2	TRBJ2-5	few	CASSLGGSATYQETQYF	TGTGCCAGCAGCTTAGGAGGTAGCGCGACGTACCAAGAGACCCAGTACTTC
-	TRBV4-1	TRBJ1-6	many	CASSQEPPQQGFSSPLHF	TGCGCCAGCAGCCAAGAACCCCCTCAACAGGGATTCAGTTCACCCCTCCACTTT
-	TRBV29-1	TRBJ2-3	few	CSAEPYTDTQYF	TGCAGCGCCGAGCCTTACACAGATACGCAGTATTTT
-	TRBV6-2/TRBV6-3	TRBJ2-7	few	CASSSQREFSYEQYF	TGTGCCAGCAGTTCCCAACGGGAGTTCTCCTACGAGCAGTACTTC
TRBD1	TRBV30	TRBJ1-5	few	CAWSVRGRGGNQPQHF	TGTGCCTGGAGTGTACGGGGCAGGGGGGGCAATCAGCCCCAGCATTTT
TRBD2	TRBV29-1	TRBJ2-7	few	CSVKTSGRYEQYF	TGCAGCGTTAAGACTAGCGGGAGGTACGAGCAGTACTTC
-	TRBV4-3	TRBJ2-5	-	CASSQGTAAGETQYF	TGCGCCAGCAGCCAAGGGACGGCCGCCGGGGAGACCCAGTACTTC
TRBD2	TRBV20-1	TRBJ2-5	-	CSARNSRGGETQYF	TGCAGTGCTAGGAATTCGCGGGGGGGAGAGACCCAGTACTTC